A single sample is the source of the 22 T cell receptor beta chains below, sequenced in a study of Graves' ophthalmopathy and Graves' hyperthyroidism. The authors amplified TCR beta CDR3 regions from RNA transcripts. After a first-round RT-PCR with HTBI primers, a second-round multiplex PCR was run. TCRdb passed the multiplex PCR reads through MiXCR, listing each CDR3 protein once. The sample holds 620,000 or so distinct CDR3 sequences, 20% to 25% seen once. The sequenced material came from peripheral blood. Receptors originate from a woman younger than 35 with stable Graves' hyperthyroidism. Some clones in this sample may be carry-over from other donors' samples.

This clonotype was counted at least ten times. The chain uses TRBV27 and TRBJ2-7; D not certain. CDR1 MNHEY and CDR2 SMNVEV come from the germline V gene (reference sequence). Trimming left V 6 bases short and J 3 bases short, with 12 bases between. CDR3 length equals 13 residues. The CDR3 reads CASSTQQFYEQYF. CDR3 nucleotides: TGTGCCAGCAGCACCCAGCAATTCTACGAGCAGTACTTC.

Concerning this clonotype: This may stem from a read error, because a much larger clone lies one nucleotide away. V usage is TRBV6-1 and J usage is TRBJ1-1; D gene unclear. This CDR3 is built from 13 residues. CDR1 is MNHNS, CDR2 SASEGT, per germline. The CDR3 sequence: CVSERPGFTEAFF. CDR3 DNA: TGTGTCAGCGAAAGGCCGGGCTTCACTGAAGCTTTCTTT.

This clonotype was observed at least ten times. The chain couples TRBV19 to TRBJ1-5; TRBD1 agrees at 8 bases. Germline loops: CDR1 LNHDA, CDR2 SQIVND (reference sequence). The CDR3 has 16 residues. V lost 7 bases and J lost 7; bases outside the gene matches: 15. This chain's CDR3 is CASTFGQGAGLQPQHF. CDR3 DNA sequence: TGTGCCAGTACCTTCGGTCAGGGGGCAGGGTTACAGCCCCAGCATTTT.

This clonotype has a count of ten or more. V is TRBV28 and J is TRBJ2-7; 9 positions match TRBD1. The germline V gene encodes CDR1 MDHEN and CDR2 SYDVKM. V lost 5 bases and J lost 0; bases outside the gene matches: 8. This CDR3 region has 16 residues. In nucleotides, the CDR3 is TGTGCCAGCAGTGTGCGACAGGGGGTACGCTCCTACGAGCAGTACTTC. Encoded protein: CASSVRQGVRSYEQYF.

In this sample, this clonotype turned up many times. The chain employs TRBV19 and TRBJ1-1; D uncertain. Germline values: CDR1 LNHDA, CDR2 SQIVND (reference sequence). The CDR3 is 14 amino acids. V was cut by 6 bases and J by 4 bases, with 15 bases left in between. CDR3 sequence reads: CASRGRSASTEAFF. Written as DNA, the CDR3 is TGTGCCAGTAGGGGGAGGTCGGCCAGCACTGAAGCTTTCTTT.

This clonotype was counted only a few times. V gene TRBV28 combines with J gene TRBJ1-3; weak D call: TRBD1 (5 bases). Trimming cost V 5 bases and J 7 bases, with 15 bases left between them. The CDR3 length is 14 residues. CDR1 and CDR2 (germline): MDHEN, SYDVKM. CDR3 nucleotides: TGTGCCAGCAGTGAGTGGGGTTCAGGGAACACCATATATTTT. It yields the protein CASSEWGSGNTIYF. The complete variable domain, with remaining parts taken from reference TRBV28 and TRBJ1-3, reads DVKVTQSSRYLVKRTGEKVFLECVQDMDHENMFWYRQDPGLGLRLIYFSYDVKMKEKGDIPEGYSVSREKKERFSLILESASTNQTSMYLCASSEWGSGNTIYFGEGSWLTVV.

This clonotype showed up just a few times. This may arise from a read error, as a much more abundant clone is one base away. This sequence joins TRBV2 and TRBJ1-2; D gene ambiguous. CDR1 and CDR2 from the germline V gene are SNHLY and FYNNEI. The CDR3 covers 12 residues. The DNA of the CDR3 is TGTGCCAGCAGTCGGGGAAACTATAGCTACACCTTC. It encodes CASSRGNYSYTF.

This clonotype was counted a few times. CDR3 nucleotides: TGCAGCGTTGAAGCCCTGGCTAGGAACACTGAAGCTTTCTTT. It translates to CSVEALARNTEAFF. The chain employs TRBV29-1 and TRBJ1-1; D is unclear. The germline CDR1 and CDR2 sequences are SQVTM and ANQGSEA. The CDR3 loop spans 14 amino acids. V shed 1 base and J shed 1 base, with 10 bases lying between them.

The sample holds a few counts of this clonotype. V gene TRBV6-1 combines with J gene TRBJ1-1; a possible D gene is TRBD1 (5 bases). This CDR3 is 13 amino acids long. Germline V lookup: CDR1 MNHNS, CDR2 SASEGT. Trimming cost V 4 bases and J 3 bases, with 9 bases left between them. CDR3 bases: TGTGCCAGCAGTGCCAGGGTGGACACTGAAGCTTTCTTT. The encoded protein is CASSARVDTEAFF.

The chain combines TRBV20-1 with TRBJ2-1, with 10 positions matching TRBD2. Unmatched junction bases numbered 15, after V lost 3 bases and J lost 4 bases. The length of the CDR3 is 18 residues. CDR1 and CDR2 from the germline V gene are DFQATT and SNEGSKA (reference sequence). CDR3 loop: CSARYILAGGARYNEQFF. The CDR3 DNA sequence: TGCAGTGCTAGGTACATTTTAGCGGGGGGTGCCAGGTACAATGAGCAGTTCTTC.

This clonotype has a count of ten or more. The V and J genes are TRBV20-1 and TRBJ1-2, with D perhaps TRBD1 (5 bases). Trimming removed 3 bases at V and 7 bases at J, with 12 bases between. Germline V CDR1 and CDR2: DFQATT, SNEGSKA (reference sequence). CDR3 length: 12 amino acids. For the CDR3, the DNA is TGCAGTGCTAGTAAGGGGCCGGGTGGCTACACCTTC. Protein: CSASKGPGGYTF.

This chain's CDR3 is CAWSVEAGGTEAFF. Here the CDR3 DNA reads TGTGCCTGGAGTGTAGAGGCAGGGGGTACTGAAGCTTTCTTT. The rearrangement uses TRBV30 and TRBJ1-1; 7 bases are a match to TRBD1. CDR1 is GTSNPN, CDR2 SVGIG, per germline (reference sequence). V shed 0 bases, J shed 5 bases, and the junction held 6 bases outside the gene matches. The CDR3 consists of 14 residues.

This clonotype was observed at least ten times. The rearrangement joins TRBV6-2 or TRBV6-3 to TRBJ1-5; D is perhaps TRBD1 (5 bases). CDR3 length: 18 amino acids. Germline values: CDR1 MNHEY, CDR2 SVGEGT. V shed 0 bases and J shed 0 bases, with 15 bases lying between them. The CDR3 is CASSYSKEQGNSNQPQHF. For the CDR3, the DNA is TGTGCCAGCAGTTACTCGAAAGAGCAGGGAAATAGCAATCAGCCCCAGCATTTT.

The genes are TRBV12-3 or TRBV12-4 and TRBJ2-7, with 10 bases lining up with TRBD1. This CDR3 contains 15 residues. V was pared by 4 bases and J by 7 bases, with 10 bases of the junction left unmatched. The chain's CDR3 is CASSYSGTGVREQYF. Here the CDR3 DNA reads TGTGCCAGCAGTTACTCCGGGACAGGGGTGAGGGAGCAGTACTTC.

This chain links TRBV10-3 with TRBJ2-6; D is ambiguous. Trimming left V 4 bases short and J 2 bases short, with 18 bases between. Germline-derived CDR1 and CDR2 are ENHRY and SYGVKD. This CDR3 is built from 18 residues. CDR3 protein: CAISATGNPSTGANVLTF. The CDR3 DNA reads as TGTGCCATCAGTGCGACCGGAAATCCATCGACTGGGGCCAACGTCCTGACTTTC.

In this sample, this clonotype turned up many times. The rearrangement links TRBV29-1 to TRBJ2-5, with 12 bases that match TRBD2. J gave up 4 bases and V 6 bases, and 15 bases lay outside the gene matches. Germline CDR1 SQVTM, CDR2 ANQGSEA. This CDR3 contains 17 residues. The chain's CDR3 is CSVRGTSGRQSLETQYF. CDR3 DNA: TGCAGCGTCCGTGGGACTAGCGGGCGACAATCCTTAGAGACCCAGTACTTC.

This clonotype occurred many times. This chain joins TRBV4-2 and TRBJ1-5; the D is unclear. The CDR3 spans 14 residues. V shed 5 bases and J shed 0 bases, with 8 bases lying between them. Germline lookup yields CDR1 LGHNA and CDR2 YNFKEQ. This chain's CDR3 is CASSIQDSNQPQHF. The CDR3 DNA sequence: TGTGCCAGCAGCATCCAGGATAGCAATCAGCCCCAGCATTTT.

This chain links TRBV7-8 with TRBJ2-5; D might be TRBD2 (6 bases). Per the germline V gene, CDR1 is SGHVS and CDR2 is FQNEAQ. The V gene lost 0 bases and the J gene lost 2 bases, with 10 bases spanning the gap. The CDR3 consists of 15 residues. CDR3 sequence (DNA): TGTGCCAGCAGCTTAGCGAGGCTAGCGCAAGAGACCCAGTACTTC. Its protein product is CASSLARLAQETQYF.

The chain joins TRBV7-8 to TRBJ1-2, with 8 bases matching TRBD1. Germline assignment: CDR1 SGHVS and CDR2 FQNEAQ. V was clipped by 5 bases and J by 6 bases; unmatched bases: 8. The length of the CDR3 is 14 residues. CDR3 nucleotide sequence: TGTGCCAGCAGCGAAGCTCAGGGGGCACATGGCTACACCTTC. It yields the protein CASSEAQGAHGYTF.

This clonotype was counted at least ten times. The chain links TRBV5-1 to TRBJ1-1, with TRBD1 as a possible D gene (5 bases). This CDR3 region has 15 residues. V gave up 4 bases and J gave up 0 bases, with 13 bases separating them. Germline V CDR1 and CDR2: SGHRS, YFSETQ. CDR3 coding DNA: TGCGCCAGCAGCAGAAGACAGACCTTGAACACTGAAGCTTTCTTT. As protein: CASSRRQTLNTEAFF.

This chain uses TRBV20-1 with TRBJ1-2; D gene ambiguous. The CDR3 consists of 14 residues. Trimming pared 0 bases from V and 7 bases from J, leaving 15 bases between. Germline values: CDR1 DFQATT, CDR2 SNEGSKA (reference sequence). The CDR3 sequence: CSARDENNMGGYTF. The CDR3, as DNA: TGCAGTGCTAGAGATGAGAACAACATGGGTGGCTACACCTTC.

This clonotype showed up many times. The V and J genes are TRBV15 and TRBJ1-2; the D is unclear. V lost 1 base and J 3 bases, leaving 6 bases between the germline ends. Germline V lookup: CDR1 LNHNV, CDR2 YYDKDF (reference sequence). This CDR3 comprises 13 residues. The CDR3 DNA follows: TGTGCCACCAGCAGAGGTACGGACTATGGCTACACCTTC. It codes for CATSRGTDYGYTF.